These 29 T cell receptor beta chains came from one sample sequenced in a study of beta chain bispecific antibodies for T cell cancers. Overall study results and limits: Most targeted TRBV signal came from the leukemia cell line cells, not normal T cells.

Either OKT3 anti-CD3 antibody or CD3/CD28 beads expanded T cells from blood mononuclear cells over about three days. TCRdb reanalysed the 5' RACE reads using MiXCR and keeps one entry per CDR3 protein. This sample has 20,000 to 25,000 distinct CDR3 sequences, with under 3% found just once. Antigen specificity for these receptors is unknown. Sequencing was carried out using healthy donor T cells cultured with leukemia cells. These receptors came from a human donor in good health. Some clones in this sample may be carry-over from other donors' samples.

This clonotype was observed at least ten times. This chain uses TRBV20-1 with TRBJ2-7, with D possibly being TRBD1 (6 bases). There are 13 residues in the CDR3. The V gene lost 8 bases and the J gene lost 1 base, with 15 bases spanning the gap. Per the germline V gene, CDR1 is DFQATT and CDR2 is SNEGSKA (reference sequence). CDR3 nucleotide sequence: TGCAGTCCGGACAGTGCAGATTCCTACGAGCAGTACTTC. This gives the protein CSPDSADSYEQYF.

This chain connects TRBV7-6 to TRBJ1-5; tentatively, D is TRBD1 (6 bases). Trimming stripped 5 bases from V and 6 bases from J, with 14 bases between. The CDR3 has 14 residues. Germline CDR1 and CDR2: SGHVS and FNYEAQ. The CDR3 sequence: CASSLQGPSQPQHF. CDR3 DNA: TGTGCCAGCAGCCTACAGGGTCCCAGTCAGCCCCAGCATTTT.

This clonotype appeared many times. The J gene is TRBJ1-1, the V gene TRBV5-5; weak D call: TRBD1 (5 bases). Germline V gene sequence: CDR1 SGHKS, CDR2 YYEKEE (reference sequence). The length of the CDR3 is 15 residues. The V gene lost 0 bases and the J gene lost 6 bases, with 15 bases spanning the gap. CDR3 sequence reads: CASSLGAGLLPEAFF. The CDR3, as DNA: TGTGCCAGCAGCTTGGGGGCAGGGTTGTTGCCTGAAGCTTTCTTT.

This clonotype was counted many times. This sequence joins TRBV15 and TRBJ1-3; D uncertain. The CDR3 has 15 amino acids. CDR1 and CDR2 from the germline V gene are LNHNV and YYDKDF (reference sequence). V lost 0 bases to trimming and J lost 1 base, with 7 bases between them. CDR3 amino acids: CATSRDLGSGNTIYF. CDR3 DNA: TGTGCCACCAGCAGAGATCTTGGGTCTGGAAACACCATATATTTT. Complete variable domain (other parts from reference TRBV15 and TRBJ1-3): DAMVIQNPRYQVTQFGKPVTLSCSQTLNHNVMYWYQQKSSQAPKLLFHYYDKDFNNEADTPDNFQSRRPNTSFCFLDIRSPGLGDTAMYLCATSRDLGSGNTIYFGEGSWLTVV.

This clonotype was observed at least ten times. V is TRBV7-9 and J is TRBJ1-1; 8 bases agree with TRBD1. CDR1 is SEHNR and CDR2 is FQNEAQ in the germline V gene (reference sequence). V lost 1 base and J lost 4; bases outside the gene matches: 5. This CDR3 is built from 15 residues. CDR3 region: CASSLGGQGGTEAFF. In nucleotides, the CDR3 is TGTGCCAGCAGCTTAGGTGGACAGGGTGGCACTGAAGCTTTCTTT.

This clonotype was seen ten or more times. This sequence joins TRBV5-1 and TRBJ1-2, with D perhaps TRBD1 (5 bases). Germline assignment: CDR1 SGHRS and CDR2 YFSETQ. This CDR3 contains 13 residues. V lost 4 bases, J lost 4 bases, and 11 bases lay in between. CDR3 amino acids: CASSPGLSYGYTF. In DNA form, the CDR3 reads TGCGCCAGCAGCCCGGGACTGAGCTATGGCTACACCTTC.

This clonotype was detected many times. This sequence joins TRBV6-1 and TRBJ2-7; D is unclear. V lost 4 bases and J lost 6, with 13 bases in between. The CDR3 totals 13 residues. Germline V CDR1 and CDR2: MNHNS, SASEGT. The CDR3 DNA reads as TGTGCCAGCAGTGCATCGACCGTGGTCGAGCAGTACTTC. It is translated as CASSASTVVEQYF.

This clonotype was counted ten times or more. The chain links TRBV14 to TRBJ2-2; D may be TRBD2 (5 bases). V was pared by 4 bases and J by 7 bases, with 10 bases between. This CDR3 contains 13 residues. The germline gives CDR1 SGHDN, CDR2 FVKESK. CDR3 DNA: TGTGCCAGCAGCCTCGTTCGGGACGGGGAGCTGTTTTTT. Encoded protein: CASSLVRDGELFF. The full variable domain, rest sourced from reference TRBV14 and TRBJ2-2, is EAGVTQFPSHSVIEKGQTVTLRCDPISGHDNLYWYRRVMGKEIKFLLHFVKESKQDESGMPNNRFLAERTGGTYSTLKVQPAELEDSGVYFCASSLVRDGELFFGEGSRLTVL.

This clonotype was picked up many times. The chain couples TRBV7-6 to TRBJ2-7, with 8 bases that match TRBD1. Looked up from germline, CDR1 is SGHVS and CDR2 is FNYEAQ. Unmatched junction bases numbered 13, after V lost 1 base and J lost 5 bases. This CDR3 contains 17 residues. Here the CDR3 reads CASSLEAQGAGSHEQYF. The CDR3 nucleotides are TGTGCCAGCAGCTTAGAAGCCCAGGGGGCAGGGTCCCACGAGCAGTACTTC.

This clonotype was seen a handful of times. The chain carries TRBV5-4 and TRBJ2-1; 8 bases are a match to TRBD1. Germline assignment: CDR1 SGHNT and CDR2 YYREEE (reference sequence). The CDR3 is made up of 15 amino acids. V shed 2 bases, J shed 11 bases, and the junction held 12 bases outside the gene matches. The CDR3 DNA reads TGTGCCAGCAGCTTTGGGGCAGGGGGCGAAGAAAAGCAGTTCTTC. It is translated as CASSFGAGGEEKQFF. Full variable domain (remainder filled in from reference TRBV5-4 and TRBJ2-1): ETGVTQSPTHLIKTRGQQVTLRCSSQSGHNTVSWYQQALGQGPQFIFQYYREEENGRGNFPPRFSGLQFPNYSSELNVNALELDDSALYLCASSFGAGGEEKQFFGPGTRLTVL.

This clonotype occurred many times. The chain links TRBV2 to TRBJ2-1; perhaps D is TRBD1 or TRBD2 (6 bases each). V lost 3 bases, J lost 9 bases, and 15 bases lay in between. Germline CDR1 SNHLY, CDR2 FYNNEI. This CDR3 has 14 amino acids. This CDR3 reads CASSDTGAAVEQFF. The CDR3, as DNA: TGTGCCAGCAGTGATACGGGGGCAGCTGTTGAGCAGTTCTTC.

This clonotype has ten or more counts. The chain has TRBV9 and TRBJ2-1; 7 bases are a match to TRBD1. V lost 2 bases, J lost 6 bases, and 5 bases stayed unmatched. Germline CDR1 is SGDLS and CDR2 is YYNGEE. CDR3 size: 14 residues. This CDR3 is CASSVGTAPNEQFF. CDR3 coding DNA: TGTGCCAGCAGCGTGGGGACAGCACCCAATGAGCAGTTCTTC. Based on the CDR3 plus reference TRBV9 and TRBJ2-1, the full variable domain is DSGVTQTPKHLITATGQRVTLRCSPRSGDLSVYWYQQSLDQGLQFLIQYYNGEERAKGNILERFSAQQFPDLHSELNLSSLELGDSALYFCASSVGTAPNEQFFGPGTRLTVL.

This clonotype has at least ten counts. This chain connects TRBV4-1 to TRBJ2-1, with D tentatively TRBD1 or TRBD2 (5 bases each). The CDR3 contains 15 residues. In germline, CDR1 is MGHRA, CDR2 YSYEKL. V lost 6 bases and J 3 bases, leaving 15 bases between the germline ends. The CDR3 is CASSGWGPNYNEQFF. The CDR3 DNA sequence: TGCGCCAGCAGTGGGTGGGGACCCAACTACAATGAGCAGTTCTTC.

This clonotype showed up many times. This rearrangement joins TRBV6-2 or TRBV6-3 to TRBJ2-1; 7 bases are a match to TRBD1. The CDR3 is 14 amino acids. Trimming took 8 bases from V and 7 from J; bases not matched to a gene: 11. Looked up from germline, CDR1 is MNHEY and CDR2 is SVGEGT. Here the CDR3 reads CASRFRGLGNEQFF. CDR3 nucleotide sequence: TGTGCCAGCCGGTTTAGGGGGCTGGGGAATGAGCAGTTCTTC.

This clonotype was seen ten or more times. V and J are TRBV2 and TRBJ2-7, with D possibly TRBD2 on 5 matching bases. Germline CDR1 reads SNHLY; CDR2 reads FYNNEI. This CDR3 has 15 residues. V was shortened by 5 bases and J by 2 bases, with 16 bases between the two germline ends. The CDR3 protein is CASSRPSTNTYEQYF. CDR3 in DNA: TGTGCCAGCAGTCGACCGTCGACTAATACCTACGAGCAGTACTTC. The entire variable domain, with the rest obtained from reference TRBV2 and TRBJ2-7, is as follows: EPEVTQTPSHQVTQMGQEVILRCVPISNHLYFYWYRQILGQKVEFLVSFYNNEISEKSEIFDDQFSVERPDGSNFTLKIRSTKLEDSAMYFCASSRPSTNTYEQYFGPGTRLTVT.

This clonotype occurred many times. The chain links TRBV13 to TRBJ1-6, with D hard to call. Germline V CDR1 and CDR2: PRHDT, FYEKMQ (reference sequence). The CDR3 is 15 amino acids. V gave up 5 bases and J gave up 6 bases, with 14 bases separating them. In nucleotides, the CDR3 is TGTGCCAGCAGCCCCACCCCGTTACTTAATTCACCCCTCCACTTT. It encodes CASSPTPLLNSPLHF. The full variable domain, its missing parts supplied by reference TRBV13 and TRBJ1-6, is AAGVIQSPRHLIKEKRETATLKCYPIPRHDTVYWYQQGPGQDPQFLISFYEKMQSDKGSIPDRFSAQQFSDYHSELNMSSLELGDSALYFCASSPTPLLNSPLHFGNGTRLTVT.

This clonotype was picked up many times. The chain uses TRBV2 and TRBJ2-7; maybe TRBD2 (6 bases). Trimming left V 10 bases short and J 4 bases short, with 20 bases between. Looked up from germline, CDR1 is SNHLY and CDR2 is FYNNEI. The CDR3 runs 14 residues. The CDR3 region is CATTRLRTIYEQYF. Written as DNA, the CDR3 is TGTGCCACCACCCGGCTCCGGACTATATACGAGCAGTACTTC.

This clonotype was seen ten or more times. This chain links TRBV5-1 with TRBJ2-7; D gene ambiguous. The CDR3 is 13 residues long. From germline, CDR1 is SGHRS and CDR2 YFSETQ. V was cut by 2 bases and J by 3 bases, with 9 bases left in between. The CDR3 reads CASSFRTDYEQYF. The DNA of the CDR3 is TGCGCCAGCAGCTTCCGGACGGACTACGAGCAGTACTTC.

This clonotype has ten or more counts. CDR3 bases: TGTGCCAGCAGTCCACCCCCGGGACAGGGGGCAGGCAATGAGCAGTTCTTC. Amino acids: CASSPPPGQGAGNEQFF. The V and J genes are TRBV28 and TRBJ2-1, with TRBD1 identical over 12 bases. CDR3 length: 17 amino acids. Germline-derived CDR1 and CDR2 are MDHEN and SYDVKM. The V gene end was trimmed by 5 bases and the J gene end by 6 bases; junction bases not matched to a gene: 11.

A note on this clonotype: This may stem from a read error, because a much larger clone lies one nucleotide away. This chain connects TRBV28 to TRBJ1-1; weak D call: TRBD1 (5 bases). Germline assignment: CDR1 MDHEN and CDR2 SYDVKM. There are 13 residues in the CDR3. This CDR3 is CASTQGSLTEAIF. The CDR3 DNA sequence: TGTGCCAGCACCCAGGGTAGTCTGACTGAAGCTATCTTT.

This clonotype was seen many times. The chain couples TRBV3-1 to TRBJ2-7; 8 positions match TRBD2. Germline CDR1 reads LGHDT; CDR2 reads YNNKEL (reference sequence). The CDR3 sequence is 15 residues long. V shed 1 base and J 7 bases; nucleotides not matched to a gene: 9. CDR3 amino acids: CASSQGTSFSGEQYF. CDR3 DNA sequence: TGTGCCAGCAGCCAAGGGACTAGCTTTTCTGGGGAGCAGTACTTC.

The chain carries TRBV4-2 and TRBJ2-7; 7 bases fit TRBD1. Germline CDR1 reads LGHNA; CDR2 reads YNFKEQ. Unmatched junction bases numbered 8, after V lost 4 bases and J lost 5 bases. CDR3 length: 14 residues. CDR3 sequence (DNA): TGTGCCAGCAGCCCGTACGGGGACAGCCACGAGCAGTACTTC. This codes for CASSPYGDSHEQYF.

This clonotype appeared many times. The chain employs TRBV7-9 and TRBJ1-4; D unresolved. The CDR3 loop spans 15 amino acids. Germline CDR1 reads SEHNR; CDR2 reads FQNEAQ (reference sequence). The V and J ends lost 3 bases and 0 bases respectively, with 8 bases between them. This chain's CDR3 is CASSFSTATNEKLFF. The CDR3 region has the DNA TGTGCCAGCAGCTTCTCCACGGCAACTAATGAAAAACTGTTTTTT.

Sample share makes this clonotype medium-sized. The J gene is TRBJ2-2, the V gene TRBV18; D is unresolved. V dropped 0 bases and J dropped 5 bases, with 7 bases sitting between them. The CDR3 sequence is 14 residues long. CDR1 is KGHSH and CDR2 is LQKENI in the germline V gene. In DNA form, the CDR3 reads TGTGCCAGCTCACCACCGAGGCGGACCGGGGAGCTGTTTTTT. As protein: CASSPPRRTGELFF.

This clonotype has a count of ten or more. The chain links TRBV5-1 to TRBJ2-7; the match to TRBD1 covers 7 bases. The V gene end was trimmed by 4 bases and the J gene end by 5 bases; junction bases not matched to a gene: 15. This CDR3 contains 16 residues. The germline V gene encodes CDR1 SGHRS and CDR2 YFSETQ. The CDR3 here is CASSRQGSDAVNEQYF. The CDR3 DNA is TGCGCCAGCAGCCGACAGGGCTCGGATGCGGTGAACGAGCAGTACTTC. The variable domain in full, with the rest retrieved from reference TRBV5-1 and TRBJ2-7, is KAGVTQTPRYLIKTRGQQVTLSCSPISGHRSVSWYQQTPGQGLQFLFEYFSETQRNKGNFPGRFSGRQFSNSRSEMNVSTLELGDSALYLCASSRQGSDAVNEQYFGPGTRLTVT.

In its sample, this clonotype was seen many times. CDR3 nucleotide sequence: TGTGCCAGTAGTTGGGGGGGGCCTTATCAGCCCCAGCATTTT. Its translation is CASSWGGPYQPQHF. The chain has TRBV19 and TRBJ1-5, with a tentative D call TRBD1 (6 bases). Germline V gene data show CDR1 as LNHDA and CDR2 as SQIVND (reference sequence). V was cut by 5 bases and J by 5 bases, with 13 bases left in between. The CDR3 spans 14 residues.

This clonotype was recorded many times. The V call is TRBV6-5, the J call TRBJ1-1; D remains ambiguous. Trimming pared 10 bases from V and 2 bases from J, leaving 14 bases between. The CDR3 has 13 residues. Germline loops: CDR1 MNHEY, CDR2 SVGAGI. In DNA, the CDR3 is TGTGCCACCCAAGGGTTGATAAACACTGAAGCTTTCTTT. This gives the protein CATQGLINTEAFF.

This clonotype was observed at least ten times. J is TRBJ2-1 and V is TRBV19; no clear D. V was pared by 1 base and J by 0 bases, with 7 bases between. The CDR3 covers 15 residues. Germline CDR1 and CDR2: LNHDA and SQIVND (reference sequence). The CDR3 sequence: CASSIGPSSYNEQFF. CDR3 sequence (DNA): TGTGCCAGTAGTATAGGGCCCAGCTCCTACAATGAGCAGTTCTTC.

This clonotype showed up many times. CDR3 sequence: CATSREGSSGYTF. The CDR3 coding sequence is TGTGCCACCAGCAGAGAAGGCTCTTCTGGCTACACCTTC. The chain carries TRBV15 and TRBJ1-2, with D unclear. V was clipped by 0 bases and J by 7 bases, with 9 bases between them. There are 13 residues in the CDR3. CDR1 and CDR2 from the germline V gene are LNHNV and YYDKDF (reference sequence).